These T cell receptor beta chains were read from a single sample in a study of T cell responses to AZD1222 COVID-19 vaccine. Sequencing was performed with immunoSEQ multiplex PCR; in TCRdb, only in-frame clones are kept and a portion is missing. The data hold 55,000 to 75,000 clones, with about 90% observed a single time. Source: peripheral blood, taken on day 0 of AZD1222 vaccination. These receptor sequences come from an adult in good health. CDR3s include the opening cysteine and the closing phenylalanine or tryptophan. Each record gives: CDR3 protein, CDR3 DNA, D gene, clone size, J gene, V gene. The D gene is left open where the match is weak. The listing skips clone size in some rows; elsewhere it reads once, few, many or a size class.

cdr3_aa: CASSYSSYSNQPQHF; cdr3_nt: TGTGCCAGCAGTTACTCGAGTTATAGCAATCAGCCCCAGCATTTT; d_call: .; clone_size: .; j_call: TRBJ1-5; v_call: TRBV6-6
cdr3_aa: CASSFKVSNQPQHF; cdr3_nt: TGTGCCAGCAGCTTCAAGGTTAGCAATCAGCCCCAGCATTTT; d_call: .; clone_size: .; j_call: TRBJ1-5; v_call: TRBV3-1/TRBV3-2
cdr3_aa: CASSVGLAGVRTDTQYF; cdr3_nt: TGTGCCAGCAGCGTTGGCCTAGCGGGGGTCCGCACAGATACGCAGTATTTT; d_call: TRBD2; clone_size: .; j_call: TRBJ2-3; v_call: TRBV9
cdr3_aa: CASTPWRGSSYEQYF; cdr3_nt: TGTGCCAGCACGCCTTGGAGGGGGAGCTCCTACGAGCAGTACTTC; d_call: .; clone_size: once; j_call: TRBJ2-7; v_call: TRBV27
cdr3_aa: CAISEKEGALNTEAFF; cdr3_nt: TGTGCCATCAGTGAAAAAGAAGGGGCGTTGAACACTGAAGCTTTCTTT; d_call: .; clone_size: .; j_call: TRBJ1-1; v_call: TRBV10-3
cdr3_aa: CASSLADTYTGELFF; cdr3_nt: TGTGCCAGCTCACTCGCCGACACCTACACCGGGGAGCTGTTTTTT; d_call: .; clone_size: .; j_call: TRBJ2-2; v_call: TRBV18
cdr3_aa: CASSLAGSSGNTIYF; cdr3_nt: TGCGCCAGCAGCTTGGCCGGCAGCTCTGGAAACACCATATATTTT; d_call: .; clone_size: .; j_call: TRBJ1-3; v_call: TRBV5-1
cdr3_aa: CSVDRGRGAPEAFF; cdr3_nt: TGCAGCGTGGACAGGGGGAGAGGAGCCCCTGAAGCTTTCTTT; d_call: TRBD1; clone_size: .; j_call: TRBJ1-1; v_call: TRBV29-1
cdr3_aa: CASSQDTGGLGKLFF; cdr3_nt: TGTGCCAGCAGCCAGGACACAGGGGGCTTGGGAAAACTGTTTTTT; d_call: TRBD1; clone_size: .; j_call: TRBJ1-4; v_call: TRBV3-1/TRBV3-2
cdr3_aa: CASSSTGGRNIQYF; cdr3_nt: TGTGCCAGCAGTTCTACAGGGGGCAGGAACATTCAGTACTTC; d_call: TRBD1; clone_size: .; j_call: TRBJ2-4; v_call: TRBV27
cdr3_aa: CASSLGTTGGHQPQHF; cdr3_nt: TGTGCCAGCAGTTTAGGCACCACAGGGGGCCATCAGCCCCAGCATTTT; d_call: TRBD1; clone_size: .; j_call: TRBJ1-5; v_call: TRBV27
cdr3_aa: CASSSRLAGGTDTQYF; cdr3_nt: TGTGCCAGCAGTTCCCGACTAGCGGGGGGCACAGATACGCAGTATTTT; d_call: TRBD2; clone_size: .; j_call: TRBJ2-3; v_call: TRBV6-5
cdr3_aa: CATKPTTGGVIKNIQYF; cdr3_nt: TGTGCCACCAAACCGACGACCGGCGGGGTAATCAAAAACATTCAGTACTTC; d_call: .; clone_size: once; j_call: TRBJ2-4; v_call: TRBV27
cdr3_aa: CSVRGTGFETQYF; cdr3_nt: TGCAGCGTTAGAGGGACAGGGTTTGAGACCCAGTACTTC; d_call: TRBD1; clone_size: .; j_call: TRBJ2-5; v_call: TRBV29-1
cdr3_aa: CANRGGSYNSPLHF; cdr3_nt: TGTGCCAACCGAGGAGGATCCTATAATTCACCCCTCCACTTT; d_call: .; clone_size: .; j_call: TRBJ1-6; v_call: TRBV21-1
cdr3_aa: CATSRDHAGNTEAFF; cdr3_nt: TGTGCCACCAGCAGAGATCACGCAGGCAACACTGAAGCTTTCTTT; d_call: .; clone_size: .; j_call: TRBJ1-1; v_call: TRBV15
cdr3_aa: CASSGYSPLHF; cdr3_nt: TGTGCCAGCAGCGGTTATTCACCCCTCCACTTT; d_call: .; clone_size: .; j_call: TRBJ1-6; v_call: TRBV7-9
cdr3_aa: CASSIEGRISGNTIYF; cdr3_nt: TGTGCCAGTAGTATAGAGGGCAGGATCTCTGGAAACACCATATATTTT; d_call: .; clone_size: .; j_call: TRBJ1-3; v_call: TRBV19
cdr3_aa: CATTGTGGAGYGYTF; cdr3_nt: TGTGCCACCACCGGGACAGGGGGCGCGGGGTATGGCTACACCTTC; d_call: TRBD1; clone_size: few; j_call: TRBJ1-2; v_call: TRBV19
cdr3_aa: CAWTLPGTGINSPLHF; cdr3_nt: TGTGCCTGGACCTTGCCCGGGACAGGGATCAATTCACCCCTCCACTTT; d_call: TRBD1; clone_size: .; j_call: TRBJ1-6; v_call: TRBV30
cdr3_aa: CASSSKRGAGNTEAFF; cdr3_nt: TGTGCCAGCTCTTCAAAAAGGGGTGCGGGGAACACTGAAGCTTTCTTT; d_call: .; clone_size: .; j_call: TRBJ1-1; v_call: TRBV18
cdr3_aa: CASSIALNTEAFF; cdr3_nt: TGTGCCAGTAGTATAGCCCTGAACACTGAAGCTTTCTTT; d_call: .; clone_size: .; j_call: TRBJ1-1; v_call: TRBV19
cdr3_aa: CASSYSGQGILGYTF; cdr3_nt: TGTGCCAGCAGTTACAGCGGGCAGGGGATATTGGGCTACACCTTC; d_call: .; clone_size: .; j_call: TRBJ1-2; v_call: TRBV6-5
cdr3_aa: CASRGQTNQPQHF; cdr3_nt: TGTGCCAGTAGAGGACAGACCAATCAGCCCCAGCATTTT; d_call: .; clone_size: .; j_call: TRBJ1-5; v_call: TRBV19